One and the same sample provided the 7 T cell receptor beta chains below, sequenced in a study of neurological immune-mediated disorders. TCRdb reprocessed the 5' RACE reads via MiXCR and lists one record per CDR3 protein. The repertoire holds more than 95,000 distinct CDR3 sequences, with more than 10% as singletons. Indicated time point: longitudinal time-point 3. Sample: PBMCs. These receptors were obtained from a female donor with HTLV-1-associated myelopathy (HAM/TSP).

In this sample, this clonotype turned up many times. This chain joins TRBV10-3 and TRBJ2-2; 10 nucleotides match TRBD1. The CDR3 consists of 15 residues. Per the germline V gene, CDR1 is ENHRY and CDR2 is SYGVKD. V gave up 7 bases and J gave up 4 bases; unmatched junction bases: 6. CDR3 sequence reads: CAIKETGGPTGELFF. Written as DNA, the CDR3 is TGTGCCATCAAAGAGACAGGGGGCCCCACCGGGGAGCTGTTTTTT.

This clonotype was seen a handful of times. The chain links TRBV7-6 to TRBJ2-1, with 12 nucleotides matching TRBD2. The CDR3 contains 17 residues. Germline values: CDR1 SGHVS, CDR2 FNYEAQ. Unmatched junction bases numbered 11, after V lost 6 bases and J lost 5 bases. The CDR3 loop reads CASSKRPSGGANNEQFF. As DNA, the CDR3 is TGTGCCAGCAGTAAGAGGCCTAGCGGGGGGGCGAACAATGAGCAGTTCTTC.

This clonotype was observed a handful of times. V and J are TRBV7-2 and TRBJ2-5; D unresolved. The ends were cut back, 5 bases at V and 4 bases at J, with 17 bases in the middle. The germline V gene has CDR1 SGHTA and CDR2 FQGNSA. This CDR3 spans 15 amino acids. The CDR3 region is CASSLPRRQSETQYF. The CDR3 DNA reads TGTGCCAGCAGCCTACCTCGCCGGCAGTCAGAGACCCAGTACTTC. The whole variable domain, remainder taken from reference TRBV7-2 and TRBJ2-5, is GAGVSQSPSNKVTEKGKDVELRCDPISGHTALYWYRQSLGQGLEFLIYFQGNSAPDKSGLPSDRFSAERTGGSVSTLTIQRTQQEDSAVYLCASSLPRRQSETQYFGPGTRLLVL.

Many counts were recorded for this clonotype. The V gene is TRBV6-2 or TRBV6-3, the J gene TRBJ2-4, with D perhaps matching TRBD2 (5 bases). Deletions cut 7 bases from V and 8 bases from J, with 15 bases between. This CDR3 is 13 amino acids long. Germline V gives CDR1 MNHEY, CDR2 SVGEGT. CDR3 DNA: TGTGCCAGCACCATCTCGAGGGATCACATTCAGTACTTC. Its protein product is CASTISRDHIQYF.

Many counts were recorded for this clonotype. The CDR3 sequence is CASSEASGREQYF. The CDR3 DNA is TGTGCCAGCAGTGAAGCATCGGGGCGCGAGCAGTACTTC. The J gene is TRBJ2-7, the V gene TRBV6-1, with D possibly being TRBD1 or TRBD2 (5 bases each). The V end was cut by 0 bases, the J end by 6 bases, with 9 bases between. Germline V lookup: CDR1 MNHNS, CDR2 SASEGT. The CDR3 totals 13 residues.

This clonotype has ten or more counts. CDR3 nucleotide sequence: TGCAGTGCTAGGGGATATAGCAAAAACATTCAGTACTTC. Its translation is CSARGYSKNIQYF. V and J are TRBV20-1 and TRBJ2-4; D unclear. Germline V lookup: CDR1 DFQATT, CDR2 SNEGSKA (reference sequence). The CDR3 consists of 13 residues. Trimming stripped 3 bases from V and 3 bases from J, with 9 bases between.

Ten or more counts support this clonotype. V and J are TRBV10-3 and TRBJ2-2, with TRBD2 matching 8 bases. The germline V gene has CDR1 ENHRY and CDR2 SYGVKD. V shed 9 bases and J 3 bases; nucleotides not matched to a gene: 3. The CDR3 is 13 residues long. DNA for the CDR3: TGTGCCATTGGGACTAGGGACACCGGGGAGCTGTTTTTT. Its translation: CAIGTRDTGELFF.